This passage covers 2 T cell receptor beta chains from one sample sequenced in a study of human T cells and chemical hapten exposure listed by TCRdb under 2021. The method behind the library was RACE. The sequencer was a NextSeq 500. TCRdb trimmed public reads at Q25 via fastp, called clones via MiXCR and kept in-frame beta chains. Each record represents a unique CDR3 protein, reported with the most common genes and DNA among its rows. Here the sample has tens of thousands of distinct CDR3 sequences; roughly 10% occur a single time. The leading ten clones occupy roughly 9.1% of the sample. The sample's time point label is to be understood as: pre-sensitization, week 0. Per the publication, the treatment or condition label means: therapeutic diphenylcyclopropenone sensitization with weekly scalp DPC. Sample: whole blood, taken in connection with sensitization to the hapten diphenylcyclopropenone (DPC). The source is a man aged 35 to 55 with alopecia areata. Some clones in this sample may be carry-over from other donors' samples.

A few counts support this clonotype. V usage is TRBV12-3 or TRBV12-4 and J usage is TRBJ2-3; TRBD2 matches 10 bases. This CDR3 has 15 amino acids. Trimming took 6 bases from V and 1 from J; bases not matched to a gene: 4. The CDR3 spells CASSRGTSGTDTQYF. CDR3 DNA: TGTGCCAGCAGCCGAGGGACTAGCGGCACAGATACGCAGTATTTT.

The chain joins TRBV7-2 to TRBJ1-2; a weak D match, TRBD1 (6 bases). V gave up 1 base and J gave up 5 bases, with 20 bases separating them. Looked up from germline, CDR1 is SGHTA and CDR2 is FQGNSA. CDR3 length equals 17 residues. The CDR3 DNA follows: TGTGCCAGCAGCTTAGATTGGGGGCAGGCCGGTCGGTATGGCTACACCTTC. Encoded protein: CASSLDWGQAGRYGYTF.